Presented here are 19 T cell receptor beta chains from one specimen sequenced in a study of T cell clonality in common variable immunodeficiency. Assay used: immunoSEQ multiplex PCR; TCRdb lists only in-frame clones, some missing. This table holds more than 30,000 clones with no singletons; the top ten claim approximately 5.4%. These TCRs are of unknown antigen specificity. Study results and limitations: In common variable immunodeficiency, TCR beta chains reportedly carried fewer deletions and N-nucleotide insertions.

The sequenced material came from peripheral blood mononuclear cells. The receptors shown here come from a human donor with common variable immunodeficiency.

This clone has just a few counts. The read stops 3 residues short of the end of the CDR3; the missing end is completed from the germline J gene. V usage is TRBV7-2 and J usage is TRBJ2-1; D perhaps matches TRBD2 (5 bases). Trimming removed 8 bases from V and 2 bases from J, with 10 bases in between. The CDR3 contains 13 residues. Per the germline V gene, CDR1 is SGHTA and CDR2 is FQGNSA. The CDR3 DNA, read in part, is TGTGCCAGCGCCGCGGGCCCCTACAATGAG. This codes for CASAAGPYNE. The whole CDR3 protein reads CASAAGPYNEQFF.

Many counts were recorded for this clone. The read is 3 residues too short to cover the CDR3 end, so that end is filled in from the germline J gene. The chain has TRBV20-1 and TRBJ2-5, with 8 bases aligning to TRBD2. The CDR3 contains 12 residues. Germline V gene lookup returns CDR1 DFQATT and CDR2 SNEGSKA (reference sequence). With 7 bases clipped from V and 0 bases from J, the junction kept 1 base outside the gene matches. The CDR3 region is CSGAGDQETQYF. Partial CDR3 DNA: TGCAGTGGAGCGGGAGACCAAGAGACC.

This clone appeared a few times. The read terminates 3 residues ahead of where the CDR3 ends, so the germline J gene completes it. The chain employs TRBV30 and TRBJ1-4, with 8 bases lining up with TRBD1. After removal of 4 bases from V and 8 bases from J, the junction contained 15 bases not matched to a gene. Germline CDR1 reads GTSNPN; CDR2 reads SVGIG (reference sequence). CDR3 length: 16 amino acids. The part of the CDR3 DNA that was read is TGTGCCTGGATTCTAAAGGGGCACAGGGGGAACGAAAAA. This sequence encodes CAWILKGHRGNEK. The CDR3 in its entirety is CAWILKGHRGNEKLFF.

In its sample, this clone is medium-sized (0.01 to 0.1%). The CDR3 is cut off 3 residues early in the read; its end comes from the germline J gene. This chain uses TRBV20-1 with TRBJ2-1, with D possibly matching TRBD1 (5 bases). CDR1 and CDR2 from the germline V gene are DFQATT and SNEGSKA (reference sequence). V gave up 2 bases and J gave up 3 bases, with 17 bases separating them. The CDR3 length is 16 residues. CDR3 sequence reads: CSARLTGDNYYNEQFF. The part of the CDR3 DNA that was read is TGCAGTGCTAGACTCACAGGAGACAATTACTACAATGAG.

This clone was observed a few times. The read falls 3 residues short of the CDR3 end, and the missing part is taken from the germline J gene. The chain employs TRBV7-2 and TRBJ1-2, with TRBD1 identical over 7 bases. The CDR3 is 15 residues long. CDR1 and CDR2 from the germline V gene are SGHTA and FQGNSA. J lost 7 bases, V lost 0 bases, and 8 bases had no gene match. CDR3 sequence: CASSLAKTGIGGYTF. CDR3 bases read: TGTGCCAGCAGCTTAGCGAAGACAGGGATAGGTGGC.

This clone was observed at least ten times. The read halts 3 residues ahead of the CDR3 end, with the missing end drawn from the germline J gene. The V gene is TRBV10-3, the J gene TRBJ2-5; 11 positions agree with TRBD2. Germline V lookup: CDR1 ENHRY, CDR2 SYGVKD. Germline trimming cut 4 bases from V and 1 base from J; bases unmatched to any gene: 8. The CDR3 is 17 amino acids. The sequenced CDR3 bases are TGTGCCATCAGTGGGGTCCGTCTAGCGGGGGGCCAAGAGACC. This encodes CAISGVRLAGGQET. In full, the CDR3 reads CAISGVRLAGGQETQYF.

This clone was counted a few times. The CDR3 goes on 3 residues after the read ends, and that part is filled in from the germline J gene. J is TRBJ2-7 and V is TRBV2; D uncertain. V was clipped by 4 bases and J by 3 bases, with 13 bases between them. The germline CDR1 and CDR2 sequences are SNHLY and FYNNEI. This CDR3 has 14 residues. CDR3 residues: CASSGFRGYYEQYF. The sequenced CDR3 bases are TGTGCCAGCAGTGGGTTTCGCGGTTACTACGAG. The full variable domain, with the rest looked up from reference TRBV2 and TRBJ2-7, is EPEVTQTPSHQVTQMGQEVILRCVPISNHLYFYWYRQILGQKVEFLVSFYNNEISEKSEIFDDQFSVERPDGSNFTLKIRSTKLEDSAMYFCASSGFRGYYEQYFGPGTRLTVT.

Comments on this clone: The read terminates 3 residues ahead of where the CDR3 ends, so the germline J gene completes it. The chain joins TRBV19 to TRBJ1-1, with D unclear. The CDR3 runs 13 residues. The germline V gene encodes CDR1 LNHDA and CDR2 SQIVND (reference sequence). Trimming removed 6 bases from V and 1 base from J, with 9 bases in between. The covered CDR3 bases are TGTGCCAGTAGCCACCCAGGGAACACTGAA. The encoded protein is CASSHPGNTE. The full CDR3 is CASSHPGNTEAFF.

Concerning this clone: The read stops 3 residues short of the end of the CDR3; the missing end is completed from the germline J gene. This sequence joins TRBV11-2 and TRBJ2-1, with D unresolved. Germline loops: CDR1 SGHAT, CDR2 FQNNGV. Trimming cost V 1 base and J 9 bases, with 4 bases left between them. This CDR3 comprises 11 residues. The CDR3 is CASSLGSEQFF. Incomplete CDR3 DNA: TGTGCCAGCAGCTTAGGTAGTGAG.

This clone was counted between two and nine times. Read sequence stops 3 residues before the CDR3 end, and the germline J gene provides the missing end. The chain employs TRBV6-2 or TRBV6-3 and TRBJ2-5, with a weak D call TRBD2 (6 bases). Germline CDR1 MNHEY, CDR2 SVGEGT. The CDR3 extends over 14 amino acids. Trimming took off 10 bases at V and 1 base at J, with 16 bases between the two ends. The CDR3 region is CAIQLGGLQETQYF. CDR3 bases read: TGTGCCATCCAGCTCGGGGGACTCCAAGAGACC.

This clone came up many times. The read gets to within 3 residues of the CDR3 end, and the germline J gene fills in the rest. The chain couples TRBV7-2 to TRBJ2-7, with TRBD2 matching 8 bases. The germline V gene encodes CDR1 SGHTA and CDR2 FQGNSA. The length of the CDR3 is 15 residues. J gave up 3 bases and V 2 bases, and 6 bases lay outside the gene matches. The CDR3 loop is CASSLSGGTDYEQYF. The DNA read from the CDR3 is TGTGCCAGCAGCTTATCGGGGGGGACTGACTACGAG. Based on the CDR3 plus reference TRBV7-2 and TRBJ2-7, the full variable domain is GAGVSQSPSNKVTEKGKDVELRCDPISGHTALYWYRQSLGQGLEFLIYFQGNSAPDKSGLPSDRFSAERTGGSVSTLTIQRTQQEDSAVYLCASSLSGGTDYEQYFGPGTRLTVT.

Regarding this clone: The missing CDR3 end, 3 residues past where the read stops, is filled in from the germline J gene. The chain has TRBV19 and TRBJ2-5; TRBD1 aligns across 7 bases. CDR1 is LNHDA, CDR2 SQIVND, per germline (reference sequence). The CDR3 extends over 15 amino acids. The V gene end was trimmed by 5 bases and the J gene end by 1 base; junction bases not matched to a gene: 7. This chain's CDR3 is CASSVTGTVQETQYF. The covered CDR3 bases are TGTGCCAGTAGTGTTACGGGGACAGTCCAAGAGACC.

This clone was observed a few times. The read is 3 residues too short to cover the CDR3 end, so that end is filled in from the germline J gene. The chain is built from TRBV30 and TRBJ2-3; possibly TRBD1 for D (5 bases). The germline V and J ends were trimmed by 3 bases and 5 bases, with 6 bases remaining between them. This CDR3 contains 11 residues. The V gene's germline CDR1 is GTSNPN and CDR2 SVGIG (reference sequence). The DNA read from the CDR3 is TGTGCCTGGAGGACAGTAGATACG. It translates to CAWRTVDT. In full, the CDR3 is CAWRTVDTQYF.

About this clone itself: Sequencing ends 3 residues short of the CDR3 end; the germline J gene provides the rest. The J gene is TRBJ1-2, the V gene TRBV2; 7 bases match TRBD1. The CDR3 is made up of 13 amino acids. Germline V gene data show CDR1 as SNHLY and CDR2 as FYNNEI. The J segment lost 3 bases and the V segment lost 6 bases, leaving 4 bases of the junction unmatched. The CDR3 bases that were read are TGTGCCAGCAGGGGGACAGTCTACTATGGC. It translates to CASRGTVYYG. The whole CDR3 sequence reads CASRGTVYYGYTF. Combining the CDR3 with reference TRBV2 and TRBJ1-2 gives the whole variable domain EPEVTQTPSHQVTQMGQEVILRCVPISNHLYFYWYRQILGQKVEFLVSFYNNEISEKSEIFDDQFSVERPDGSNFTLKIRSTKLEDSAMYFCASRGTVYYGYTFGSGTRLTVV.

This clone turned up a few times. The read ends 3 residues before the CDR3 terminus; that terminus is restored from the germline J gene. This chain joins TRBV30 and TRBJ1-5; D call uncertain. Trimming left V 1 base short and J 1 base short, with 11 bases between. The CDR3 contains 15 residues. Germline CDR1 reads GTSNPN; CDR2 reads SVGIG (reference sequence). The part of the CDR3 DNA that was read is TGTGCCTGGAGTGATCGCGGTTTGAGCAATCAGCCC. Its translation: CAWSDRGLSNQP. The full CDR3 is CAWSDRGLSNQPQHF.

Remarks on this clone: The read is 3 residues too short to cover the CDR3 end, so that end is filled in from the germline J gene. The rearrangement joins TRBV7-2 to TRBJ2-1, with 7 bases matching TRBD1. Germline V lookup: CDR1 SGHTA, CDR2 FQGNSA. Trimming took 6 bases from V and 4 from J; bases not matched to a gene: 9. This CDR3 has 15 amino acids. The CDR3 is CASRPETGIYNEQFF. The part of the CDR3 DNA that was read is TGTGCCAGCAGGCCGGAGACAGGGATATACAATGAG.

This clone was seen at least ten times. The part of the CDR3 DNA that was read is TGTGCCAGCAGCTTAAGGCCACCACCCTACGAG. Translation gives CASSLRPPPYE. The whole CDR3 reads CASSLRPPPYEQYF. This chain connects TRBV7-9 to TRBJ2-7, with no clear D. Coverage ceases 3 residues before the CDR3 finishes, and the germline J gene fills in the end. Germline V gene data show CDR1 as SEHNR and CDR2 as FQNEAQ (reference sequence). CDR3 length equals 14 residues. V lost 2 bases to trimming and J lost 2 bases, with 10 bases between them.

This clone was seen more than once but under ten times. The read gets to within 3 residues of the CDR3 end, and the germline J gene fills in the rest. The J gene is TRBJ2-3, the V gene TRBV30; 7 positions match TRBD1. The germline V gene has CDR1 GTSNPN and CDR2 SVGIG (reference sequence). V was clipped by 1 base and J by 0 bases; unmatched bases: 1. The CDR3 has 14 amino acids. CDR3 bases read: TGTGCCTGGAGTGGGGGACAGAGCACAGATACG. It encodes CAWSGGQSTDT. The whole CDR3 region reads CAWSGGQSTDTQYF.

Regarding this clone: The read is 3 residues too short to cover the CDR3 end, so that end is filled in from the germline J gene. The V call is TRBV7-3, the J call TRBJ1-1; perhaps TRBD1 as D (5 bases). The germline gives CDR1 SGHTA, CDR2 FQGTGA. This CDR3 is 14 amino acids long. V gave up 2 bases and J gave up 0 bases, with 7 bases separating them. The CDR3: CASSLGRVNTEAFF. The DNA read from the CDR3 is TGTGCCAGCAGCTTAGGCAGGGTGAACACTGAA.